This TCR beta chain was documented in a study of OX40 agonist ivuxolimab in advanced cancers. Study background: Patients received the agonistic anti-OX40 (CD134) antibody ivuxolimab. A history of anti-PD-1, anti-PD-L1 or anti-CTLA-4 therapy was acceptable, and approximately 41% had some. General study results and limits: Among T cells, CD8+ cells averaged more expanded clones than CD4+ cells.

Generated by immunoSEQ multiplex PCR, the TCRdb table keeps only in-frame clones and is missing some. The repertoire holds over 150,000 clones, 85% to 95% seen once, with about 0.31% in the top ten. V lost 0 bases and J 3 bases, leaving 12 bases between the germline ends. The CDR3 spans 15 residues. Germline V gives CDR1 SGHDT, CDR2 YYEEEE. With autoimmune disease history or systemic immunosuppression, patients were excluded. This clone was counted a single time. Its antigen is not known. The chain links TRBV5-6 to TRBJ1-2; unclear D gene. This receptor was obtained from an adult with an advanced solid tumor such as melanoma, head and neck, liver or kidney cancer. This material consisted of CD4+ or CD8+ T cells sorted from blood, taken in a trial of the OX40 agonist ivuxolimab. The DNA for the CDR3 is TGTGCCAGCAGCTTGGTGTCAGAAACCGACTATGGCTACACCTTC. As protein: CASSLVSETDYGYTF.